The entry below gives a single T cell receptor (beta chain) sequence along with its context. Germline and junction disagree at one end, which may indicate a read error. This sample stems from a study of blood T cell repertoires in COVID-19. At the level of the study: Acute and convalescent COVID-19 specimens originated in the United States, Italy and Spain. In each case, the material was cDNA or gDNA derived from T cells, B-cell-depleted T cells, or PBMCs.

The authors' processing: The authors estimated nucleated cell counts from reference gene primer amplification. TCRdb's table, derived via immunoSEQ multiplex PCR, lists solely in-frame clones and lacks some. Clone size and V and J calls were adopted from that table, with D and trimming inferred from the DNA. This table has some 140,000 clones, around 80% appearing once. This CDR3 is 15 amino acids long. The germline gives CDR1 SSHAT, CDR2 FNYEAQ (reference sequence). V and J are TRBV7-7 and TRBJ2-1, with D maybe TRBD2 (5 bases). Sequencing was carried out using peripheral blood. The TCR comes from a man aged 55 to 70 with acute or convalescent COVID-19. CDR3 sequence (DNA): TGTGCTAGCAGCTTATCGTCGGGAACCTACAATGAGCAGTTCTTC. Its translation is CASSLSSGTYNEQFF. The entire variable domain, with the rest obtained from reference TRBV7-7 and TRBJ2-1, is as follows: GAGVSQSPRYKVTKRGQDVTLRCDPISSHATLYWYQQALGQGPEFLTYFNYEAQPDKSGLPSDRFSAERPEGSISTLTIQRTEQRDSAMYRCASSLSSGTYNEQFFGPGTRLTVL.